The TCR beta chain under discussion was sequenced for a study of PD-L1 blockade in urothelial cancer. Sequencing used immunoSEQ multiplex PCR; TCRdb keeps in-frame clones, though not all of them. Of about 57,000 clones in the sample, about 82% were seen once. The germline V gene encodes CDR1 SGDLS and CDR2 YYNGEE. Trimming cost V 4 bases and J 0 bases, with 14 bases left between them. The CDR3 is 16 amino acids. The source material was PBMCs, sampled around atezolizumab (anti-PD-L1) treatment. The chain employs TRBV9 and TRBJ2-4, with D possibly being TRBD2 (6 bases). The sequence was obtained from a man in his forties or fifties with urothelial cancer. The CDR3 DNA sequence: TGTGCCAGCAGCCCGGTAGCGGATCTAGCCAAAAACATTCAGTACTTC. It yields the protein CASSPVADLAKNIQYF.